Each of the 23 T cell receptor beta chains below was sequenced from the same sample in a study of cytomegalovirus exposure and HLA in healthy donors. In the PCR, 60 Vbeta and 13 Jbeta primers were used. TCRdb's copy holds only in-frame clones and misses some; the assay was immunoSEQ multiplex PCR. Of 100,000 to 150,000 clones in the sample, 80% were seen once. Sample: PBMCs. Receptors were obtained from a man in his forties in good health and CMV-seronegative.

This chain's CDR3 is CASSHTPGQGNYEQYF. The CDR3 DNA is TGTGCCAGCAGCCATACTCCGGGACAGGGGAACTACGAGCAGTACTTC. The chain links TRBV14 to TRBJ2-7, with 10 bases that match TRBD1. Germline V gene lookup returns CDR1 SGHDN and CDR2 FVKESK. The ends lost 3 bases at V and 3 bases at J; junction bases unmatched: 8. The CDR3 has 16 amino acids.

The genes are TRBV7-2 and TRBJ2-1; TRBD2 agrees at 10 bases. The CDR3 has 15 amino acids. The V and J ends lost 5 bases and 10 bases, in that order; junction bases with no gene match: 11. Germline CDR1 is SGHTA and CDR2 is FQGNSA. CDR3 DNA sequence: TGTGCCAGCAGCCCCCGGGCTAGCGGGGGAGAGGAGCAGTTCTTC. It encodes CASSPRASGGEEQFF.

The CDR3, as DNA: TGTGCCGCCAGGGCGAGTACCTACGAGCAGTACTTC. This gives the protein CAARASTYEQYF. The chain joins TRBV10-3 to TRBJ2-7, with TRBD1 as a possible D gene (5 bases). This CDR3 is built from 12 residues. Germline CDR1 ENHRY, CDR2 SYGVKD. Trimming pared 11 bases from V and 2 bases from J, leaving 13 bases between.

The CDR3 DNA sequence: TGCGCCAGCAGCCAAGTAGGGACATCAGGGACTGAAGCTTTCTTT. The encoded protein is CASSQVGTSGTEAFF. The chain is built from TRBV5-1 and TRBJ1-1, with D possibly TRBD1 on 6 matching bases. CDR1 is SGHRS, CDR2 YFSETQ, per germline. CDR3 length: 15 residues. V shed 4 bases and J shed 5 bases, with 18 bases lying between them.

This clone was seen more than once but under ten times. The chain recombines TRBV27 with TRBJ2-6, with a weak D call TRBD1 (7 bases). This CDR3 contains 15 residues. Germline values: CDR1 MNHEY, CDR2 SMNVEV (reference sequence). Trimming stripped 8 bases from V and 4 bases from J, with 15 bases between. The DNA for the CDR3 is TGTGCCAGCTCCGGAGGGGGCGCCGGGGCCAACGTCCTGACTTTC. This gives the protein CASSGGGAGANVLTF. The variable domain in full, with the rest retrieved from reference TRBV27 and TRBJ2-6, is EAQVTQNPRYLITVTGKKLTVTCSQNMNHEYMSWYRQDPGLGLRQIYYSMNVEVTDKGDVPEGYKVSRKEKRNFPLILESPSPNQTSLYFCASSGGGAGANVLTFGAGSRLTVL.

This clone was seen a handful of times. This rearrangement joins TRBV5-1 to TRBJ2-5, with 7 bases identical to TRBD1. The CDR3 totals 15 residues. V lost 1 base to trimming and J lost 3 bases; unmatched junction nucleotides: 6. Germline V gene sequence: CDR1 SGHRS, CDR2 YFSETQ. This CDR3 reads CASSLFGTVEETQYF. DNA of the CDR3: TGCGCCAGCAGCTTGTTTGGGACAGTCGAAGAGACCCAGTACTTC. The entire variable domain, with the rest obtained from reference TRBV5-1 and TRBJ2-5, is as follows: KAGVTQTPRYLIKTRGQQVTLSCSPISGHRSVSWYQQTPGQGLQFLFEYFSETQRNKGNFPGRFSGRQFSNSRSEMNVSTLELGDSALYLCASSLFGTVEETQYFGPGTRLLVL.

V and J are TRBV11-1 and TRBJ2-3, with a weak D call TRBD2 (5 bases). V gave up 1 base and J gave up 6 bases, with 8 bases separating them. Germline V gene sequence: CDR1 SGHAT, CDR2 FQDESV (reference sequence). The CDR3 is 13 amino acids. CDR3 region: CASSLGTRDTQYF. The DNA for the CDR3 is TGTGCCAGCAGCTTAGGAACTAGGGATACGCAGTATTTT.

The V and J genes are TRBV27 and TRBJ2-1, with D perhaps matching TRBD1 (6 bases). CDR1 and CDR2 (germline): MNHEY, SMNVEV (reference sequence). This CDR3 is built from 19 residues. V lost 6 bases and J 0 bases, leaving 24 bases between the germline ends. CDR3 sequence: CASRIRDKRFASSYNEQFF. Written as DNA, the CDR3 is TGTGCCAGCAGGATCAGGGACAAAAGGTTTGCGAGCTCCTACAATGAGCAGTTCTTC.

V gene TRBV6-5 combines with J gene TRBJ2-6, with 7 positions matching TRBD2. The ends lost 5 bases at V and 2 bases at J; junction bases unmatched: 3. Germline V gene lookup returns CDR1 MNHEY and CDR2 SVGAGI. The CDR3 has 15 residues. The CDR3 sequence: CASSGGGTGANVLTF. DNA for the CDR3: TGTGCCAGCAGTGGGGGAGGGACTGGGGCCAACGTCCTGACTTTC.

In nucleotides, the CDR3 is TGTGCCAGCAGCTTATTAATTACCTACGAGCAGTACTTC. Translating gives CASSLLITYEQYF. The genes are TRBV7-8 and TRBJ2-7; D call uncertain. Trimming took off 2 bases at V and 2 bases at J, with 7 bases between the two ends. This CDR3 contains 13 residues. Germline CDR1 and CDR2: SGHVS and FQNEAQ.

The CDR3 DNA sequence: TGTGCCAGCAGTGAAAACGGCAGGGGCAATCAGCCCCAGCATTTT. Protein sequence: CASSENGRGNQPQHF. The rearrangement uses TRBV6-1 and TRBJ1-5; tentative D call: TRBD1 (5 bases). Trimming took off 2 bases at V and 2 bases at J, with 10 bases between the two ends. This CDR3 spans 15 amino acids. CDR1 MNHNS and CDR2 SASEGT come from the germline V gene.

The chain combines TRBV11-2 with TRBJ2-2, with D hard to call. CDR3 length: 15 residues. Germline CDR1 is SGHAT and CDR2 is FQNNGV. V was trimmed by 2 bases and J by 2 bases, leaving 9 bases between them. CDR3 nucleotides: TGTGCCAGCAGCTTATCAGACACAAACACCGGGGAGCTGTTTTTT. The encoded protein is CASSLSDTNTGELFF.

This clone occurred once. The V gene is TRBV5-8, the J gene TRBJ1-3, with TRBD1 matching 7 bases. The CDR3 has 15 amino acids. The trim removed 0 bases at V and 1 base at J, leaving 1 base unmatched. The germline V gene has CDR1 SGHTS and CDR2 YDEGEE. The CDR3 coding sequence is TGTGCCAGCAGCTTGGGGGACAGATCTGGAAACACCATATATTTT. Translating gives CASSLGDRSGNTIYF.

The chain combines TRBV19 with TRBJ1-4, with a weak D call TRBD1 (5 bases). The CDR3 covers 14 residues. Looked up from germline, CDR1 is LNHDA and CDR2 is SQIVND (reference sequence). Trimming removed 6 bases at V and 9 bases at J, with 17 bases between. CDR3 region: CASRIGGTDKKLFF. Here the CDR3 DNA reads TGTGCCAGTAGGATTGGAGGGACGGATAAAAAACTGTTTTTT.

The chain uses TRBV6-5 and TRBJ2-1; D is possibly TRBD2 (6 bases). Per germline, CDR1 MNHEY and CDR2 SVGAGI. V was pared by 2 bases and J by 0 bases, with 8 bases between. This CDR3 is built from 15 residues. CDR3 sequence reads: CASSYETSSYNEQFF. The DNA for the CDR3 is TGTGCCAGCAGTTACGAGACTAGCTCCTACAATGAGCAGTTCTTC.

The chain recombines TRBV15 with TRBJ2-7; TRBD2 aligns across 7 bases. The CDR3 covers 16 residues. V lost 0 bases to trimming and J lost 1 base; unmatched junction nucleotides: 6. The germline V gene encodes CDR1 LNHNV and CDR2 YYDKDF (reference sequence). CDR3 in DNA: TGTGCCACCAGCAGAGATTTCGGGGGAGGGTCCTACGAGCAGTACTTC. Translating it yields CATSRDFGGGSYEQYF.

Only a few counts were recorded for this clone. This chain's CDR3 is CASSQEQQAKNIQYF. The CDR3 coding sequence is TGTGCCAGCAGCCAAGAACAGCAAGCCAAAAACATTCAGTACTTC. The chain uses TRBV4-2 and TRBJ2-4; D ambiguous. The CDR3 spans 15 residues. The V gene's germline CDR1 is LGHNA and CDR2 YNFKEQ. Trimming cost V 0 bases and J 0 bases, with 6 bases left between them.

This rearrangement joins TRBV30 to TRBJ1-2; the match to TRBD1 covers 7 bases. This CDR3 has 13 residues. The V and J ends lost 3 bases and 6 bases, in that order; junction bases with no gene match: 7. Germline CDR1 is GTSNPN and CDR2 is SVGIG (reference sequence). The DNA of the CDR3 is TGTGCCTGGAGCGCGACAGGGTCAGATGGCTACACCTTC. This encodes CAWSATGSDGYTF.

Here the CDR3 DNA reads TGTGCCAGTAGTCCTGACAGGGTTGAAGCTTTCTTT. Protein sequence: CASSPDRVEAFF. The V call is TRBV19, the J call TRBJ1-1; 7 bases are shared with TRBD1. The CDR3 length is 12 residues. The trim removed 5 bases at V and 7 bases at J, leaving 4 bases unmatched. CDR1 and CDR2 (germline): LNHDA, SQIVND (reference sequence).

The chain combines TRBV28 with TRBJ2-7; 11 bases are shared with TRBD2. Per the germline V gene, CDR1 is MDHEN and CDR2 is SYDVKM. The CDR3 totals 19 residues. Trimming removed 3 bases from V and 0 bases from J; junction bases left unmatched: 13. CDR3 bases: TGTGCCAGCAGTTTTGATTTTGGACTAGCGGGCGTCAGCTCCTACGAGCAGTACTTC. Residues: CASSFDFGLAGVSSYEQYF.

The chain employs TRBV5-1 and TRBJ2-7; D gene unclear. The CDR3 length is 14 residues. The ends were cut back, 5 bases at V and 1 base at J, with 13 bases in the middle. Germline V CDR1 and CDR2: SGHRS, YFSETQ. The chain's CDR3 is CASRTFPSSYEQYF. CDR3 bases: TGCGCCAGCAGGACATTCCCCTCTTCCTACGAGCAGTACTTC.

J is TRBJ2-2 and V is TRBV10-3, with a weak D call TRBD2 (6 bases). The CDR3 has 14 residues. V gave up 4 bases and J gave up 4 bases, with 10 bases separating them. Germline values: CDR1 ENHRY, CDR2 SYGVKD. In nucleotides, the CDR3 is TGTGCCATCAGTGGCCAAGCGGGCACCGGGGAGCTGTTTTTT. Residues: CAISGQAGTGELFF.

The J gene is TRBJ1-5, the V gene TRBV6-1; 7 bases agree with TRBD1. CDR1 is MNHNS, CDR2 SASEGT, per germline. V lost 1 base, J lost 9 bases, and 6 bases stayed unmatched. CDR3 length equals 14 residues. This chain's CDR3 is CASSEDRGLSPQHF. CDR3 in DNA: TGTGCCAGCAGTGAAGACAGGGGCCTTTCGCCCCAGCATTTT.